A selection of T cell receptor beta chains follows, all from one sample in a study of cytomegalovirus exposure and HLA in healthy donors. Sequencing used immunoSEQ multiplex PCR; TCRdb keeps in-frame clones, though not all of them. The sample has 150,000 to 200,000 clones, around four fifths seen once. The sequencing sample was made of PBMCs. The receptors here all came from a man younger than 35 in good health and CMV-seropositive. Each CDR3 is given with its conserved first and last residue. The order of the fields is V gene, J gene, D gene, clone size, CDR3 DNA, CDR3 protein. A D gene is named only where the DNA matches it firmly. Not every row has a clone size; where given, it reads once, few, many or a size class.

TRBV28	TRBJ2-3	TRBD1	NA	TGTGCCAGCAGGGTGGACAGGGGAGCAGATACGCAGTATTTT	CASRVDRGADTQYF
TRBV9	TRBJ2-1	TRBD1	NA	TGTGCCAGCAGCGTAGGCGGGACAGGGGTCGGAAGGGAGCAGTTCTTC	CASSVGGTGVGREQFF
TRBV19	TRBJ1-5	NA	NA	TGTGCCAGTAGTCGGACAGATAGCAATCAGCCCCAGCATTTT	CASSRTDSNQPQHF
TRBV4-3	TRBJ2-3	NA	few	TGCGCCAGCAGCCAAGATGGGGACGGGAGTGGGGCAGATACGCAGTATTTT	CASSQDGDGSGADTQYF
TRBV11-3	TRBJ1-1	TRBD1	NA	TGTGCCAGCAGCCACAACAGGGGTGCCCGGACTGAAGCTTTCTTT	CASSHNRGARTEAFF
TRBV2	TRBJ2-5	NA	NA	TGTGCCAGCATGGGGGGAGTCGGGGAGACCCAGTACTTC	CASMGGVGETQYF
TRBV7-9	TRBJ2-5	NA	NA	TGTGCCAGCAGCTTAGACAGACACGGCGGGGAGACCCAGTACTTC	CASSLDRHGGETQYF
TRBV7-6	TRBJ2-2	TRBD2	NA	TGTGCCAGCAGCTTGGGGAGCGGGAGTGCCGGGGAGCTGTTTTTT	CASSLGSGSAGELFF
TRBV15	TRBJ2-7	NA	NA	TGTGCCACCAGCAGATTTCCCCGGGACTCGGTAGGGGATTACGAGCAGTACTTC	CATSRFPRDSVGDYEQYF
TRBV9	TRBJ2-7	TRBD2	NA	TGTGCCAGCAGCACCGGGACTAGCATCTACGAGCAGTACTTC	CASSTGTSIYEQYF
TRBV5-1	TRBJ1-1	NA	NA	TGCGCCAGCAGCTTGGGGCAGGGCAGAGCTTTCTTT	CASSLGQGRAFF
TRBV29-1	TRBJ2-7	NA	NA	TGCAGCGTCCGTCCCCCAGGGAACGAGCAGTACTTC	CSVRPPGNEQYF
TRBV30	TRBJ1-4	NA	NA	TGTGCCTGGACCAGGGGAGACGAAAAACTGTTTTTT	CAWTRGDEKLFF
TRBV5-1	TRBJ2-7	TRBD2	NA	TGCGCCAGCAGCGCAGGGACTAGCGGGAGCGGCTACGAGCAGTACTTC	CASSAGTSGSGYEQYF
TRBV5-4	TRBJ2-5	NA	NA	TGTGCCAGCAGCTCGGCTGGTGGGGGGTTGGAGACCCAGTACTTC	CASSSAGGGLETQYF
TRBV28	TRBJ1-2	NA	few	TGTGCCAGCAGTTTGGGGCGGAACTATGGCTACACCTTC	CASSLGRNYGYTF
TRBV5-6	TRBJ2-7	TRBD1	NA	TGTGCCAGCAGCTTGGGTCCGGGACAGGGGGCGTTCTACGAGCAGTACTTC	CASSLGPGQGAFYEQYF
TRBV28	TRBJ1-1	NA	few	TGTGCCAGCACGTTGGCGAACACTGAAGCTTTCTTT	CASTLANTEAFF
TRBV7-9	TRBJ2-1	TRBD2	NA	TGTGCCAGCAGTCTAGCGTCGCTAGCGGTATACAATGAGCAGTTCTTC	CASSLASLAVYNEQFF
TRBV29-1	TRBJ1-1	TRBD1	NA	TGCAGCGTGAACAGGGGCTGGAACACTGAAGCTTTCTTT	CSVNRGWNTEAFF
TRBV5-1	TRBJ2-2	TRBD2	NA	TGCGCCAGCAGGGAAGCTAGCGGTAACGCGAACACCGGGGAGCTGTTTTTT	CASREASGNANTGELFF
TRBV29-1	TRBJ2-1	TRBD2	NA	TGCAGCGCGGGACTAGCGGACTACAATGAGCAGTTCTTC	CSAGLADYNEQFF
TRBV7-2	TRBJ1-1	TRBD1	NA	TGTGCCAGCAACCAGGACAGGGAAAGTGAAGCTTTCTTT	CASNQDRESEAFF
TRBV27	TRBJ2-5	NA	NA	TGTGCCAGCAGTTTACTGGGCGACCGGGGCCAGTACTTC	CASSLLGDRGQYF
TRBV5-6	TRBJ2-1	TRBD2	NA	TGTGCCAGCAGCTTGGTCAGCGGGAGCTACAATGAGCAGTTCTTC	CASSLVSGSYNEQFF
TRBV9	TRBJ2-1	NA	few	TGTGCCAGCAGCGTTACAGGGAATGAGCAGTTCTTC	CASSVTGNEQFF
TRBV6-1	TRBJ2-7	TRBD1	NA	TGTGCCAGCAGTAGAACCCAACAGGGGGCCTACGAGCAGTACTTC	CASSRTQQGAYEQYF
TRBV7-7	TRBJ1-4	NA	NA	TGTGCCAGCAGCTTAACCGACGGGGAAAAACTGTTTTTT	CASSLTDGEKLFF
TRBV2	TRBJ1-2	NA	few	TGTGCCAGCAGTGCCGGTTTGAGGGAAACCTTC	CASSAGLRETF
TRBV5-6	TRBJ2-7	TRBD2	NA	TGTGCCAGCAGCTTACTAGCGCCGTCCTCCTACGAGCAGTACTTC	CASSLLAPSSYEQYF
TRBV9	TRBJ2-5	TRBD2	NA	TGTGCCAGCAGCGGGAGGGCGGGAGTCCAAGAGACCCAGTACTTC	CASSGRAGVQETQYF
TRBV5-4	TRBJ2-3	NA	NA	TGTGCCAGCAACCCCGGACCCAGCGGAGATACGCAGTATTTT	CASNPGPSGDTQYF
TRBV27	TRBJ2-7	NA	NA	TGTGCCAGCAGGCCCCGGGACTCCCAATACGAGCAGTACTTC	CASRPRDSQYEQYF
TRBV28	TRBJ2-5	TRBD1	NA	TGTGCCAGCAGTCTAGGGACAGGGGCATTCCAAGAGACCCAGTACTTC	CASSLGTGAFQETQYF
TRBV6-4	TRBJ2-1	NA	NA	TGTGCCAGCAGTGTCCGGGTTTACAATGAGCAGTTCTTC	CASSVRVYNEQFF
TRBV29-1	TRBJ2-1	TRBD1	NA	TGCAGCGTTGATGGACAGGGGGGGGTCAATGAGCAGTTCTTC	CSVDGQGGVNEQFF
TRBV28	TRBJ2-3	NA	NA	TGTGCCAGCATCACCCTTGGGGCAGGTAGCACAGATACGCAGTATTTT	CASITLGAGSTDTQYF
TRBV5-1	TRBJ1-3	NA	NA	TGCGCCAGCAGGGCATCGGGAGATGGAAACACCATATATTTT	CASRASGDGNTIYF
TRBV7-7	TRBJ2-5	TRBD2	NA	TGTGCCAGCAGCTCTGGGACTAGCGGGGATGGGACCCAGTACTTC	CASSSGTSGDGTQYF
TRBV9	TRBJ2-1	TRBD2	once	TGTGCCAGCAGCCCTCCGGGACTAGCCTACAATGAGCAGTTCTTC	CASSPPGLAYNEQFF
TRBV5-6	TRBJ2-1	NA	once	TGTGCCAGCAGCGTGACTAGGAATGAGCAGTTCTTC	CASSVTRNEQFF
TRBV30	TRBJ2-3	TRBD2	once	TGTGCCTGGAGTGAACTAGCGGGACTCACAGATACGCAGTATTTT	CAWSELAGLTDTQYF
TRBV28	TRBJ1-1	TRBD1	NA	TGTGCCAGCAGTCCCCCTGGACAGGCGAACACTGAAGCTTTCTTT	CASSPPGQANTEAFF
TRBV9	TRBJ2-1	TRBD2	once	TGTGCCAGCAGCGTAGGTGCTAGCGGGAGCTTCCCCAATGAGCAGTTCTTC	CASSVGASGSFPNEQFF
TRBV11-3	TRBJ2-3	TRBD1	NA	TGTGCCAGCAGCGACTACGCGACAGGGGCTCCAACGGATACGCAGTATTTT	CASSDYATGAPTDTQYF
TRBV2	TRBJ2-4	NA	NA	TGTGCCAGCAGTGAAAGGGCTAGCGTGAAAGACATTCAGTACTTC	CASSERASVKDIQYF
TRBV6-6	TRBJ2-1	NA	few	TGTGCCAGCAGTGGCACAGGGGAGGTAAAGTACAATGAGCAGTTCTTC	CASSGTGEVKYNEQFF
TRBV7-6	TRBJ2-3	NA	NA	TGTGCCAGCAGCTTAGTGTCGGATACGCAGTATTTT	CASSLVSDTQYF